This T cell receptor beta chain was identified during a study of cytomegalovirus exposure and HLA in healthy donors. General study findings and limits: Among the sequence variants, a highly shared cluster was likely an artifact of sequencing. Apart from CMV serostatus, no immune exposure information was available.

In its sample, this clone was seen a few times. What it recognizes is unknown. The CDR3 loop spans 17 amino acids. Germline-derived CDR1 and CDR2 are SGDLS and YYNGEE. V lost 1 base to trimming and J lost 5 bases; unmatched junction nucleotides: 13. Primers for the PCR totalled 60 Vbeta and 13 Jbeta. Sequenced by immunoSEQ multiplex PCR; TCRdb stores in-frame clones only, minus some. The table shows more than 150,000 clones, with 82% occurring only once. Nominally healthy donors were sampled, though unrecorded immune exposures were likely. The chain recombines TRBV9 with TRBJ2-5; 8 bases line up with TRBD1. The sequenced sample was PBMCs. This clonotype was obtained from a middle-aged man in good health and CMV-seronegative. The CDR3 DNA sequence: TGTGCCAGCAGCGTATCCTCAGGGGGCTCGATGATGGAGACCCAGTACTTC. Its translation is CASSVSSGGSMMETQYF.